This T cell receptor (beta chain) was profiled in a study of CD8+ T cells in alopecia areata. About the study: Oral tofacitinib, 5 to 10 mg twice daily, was given in an open-label trial. People stayed on tofacitinib for 6 to 18 months, then stopped the drug for 6 months.

Treatment denoted: oral pan-JAK inhibitor, 5-10 mg twice daily. Study findings and constraints: Because of a solitary nonresponder, the connection of baseline CD8+ expansion to response stays uncertain. It was less clear whether patients shared TCRs than it was in mice, possibly because of HLA.

cDNA prepared by RNA extraction and subsequent reverse transcription served as the template for sequencing. Clones were sequenced by immunoSEQ multiplex PCR, and TCRdb holds only the in-frame ones, with some missing. The repertoire holds about 200,000 clones, about 65% seen once, with about 1.3% in the top ten. Comments on this clone: The antigen is not known.

The CDR3 totals 12 residues. In germline, CDR1 is SNHLY, CDR2 FYNNEI. Trimming took off 4 bases at V and 12 bases at J, with 15 bases between the two ends. The chain combines TRBV2 with TRBJ2-5, with D unclear. This receptor was taken from a human donor with alopecia areata. Material: CD4+ T cells sorted from blood, obtained between weeks 49 and 50, from a patient treated with tofacitinib. CDR3 nucleotide sequence: TGTGCCAGCAGTGTTACAGAGTCTAAAGAGTACTTC. Amino acids: CASSVTESKEYF.